One sample yielded the 14 T cell receptor beta chains listed below, sequenced in a study of vaccination and CD4 T cells after COVID-19. Noted time point: late sampling 161 to 241 days after vaccination in three convalescent patients. Indicated treatment: roughly 10-day PBMC culture with coronavirus spike peptide pools or control peptides (ViraFEST assay). For these TCRs, the target antigens are not known. Researchers used the Oncomine TCR Beta short-read assay to sequence DNA from cultured CD4+ T cells. MiXCR was run by TCRdb on the PCR reads, yielding one entry per CDR3 protein. The table includes approximately 23,000 distinct CDR3 sequences, roughly two fifths detected once. Material: CD4+ T cells from blood, cultured in vitro, obtained about 7 months after SARS-CoV-2 vaccination. The receptor source for this set is a human donor who had recovered from COVID-19.

The V call is TRBV4-3, the J call TRBJ2-7, with TRBD1 as a possible D gene (6 bases). This CDR3 comprises 13 residues. Germline CDR1 is LGHNA and CDR2 is YSLEER. The ends were cut back, 5 bases at V and 2 bases at J, with 10 bases in the middle. The chain's CDR3 is CASSERTAYEQYF. The CDR3 DNA is TGCGCCAGCAGCGAGCGGACAGCCTACGAGCAGTACTTC.

This clonotype was seen a few times. The V gene is TRBV6-1, the J gene TRBJ1-5; D gene uncertain. The germline V and J ends were trimmed by 2 bases and 5 bases, with 10 bases remaining between them. CDR3 size: 14 residues. In germline, CDR1 is MNHNS, CDR2 SASEGT. The CDR3 here is CASSELTDHQPQHF. Written as DNA, the CDR3 is TGTGCCAGCAGTGAACTAACGGACCATCAGCCCCAGCATTTT.

The chain links TRBV20-1 to TRBJ2-7; 9 bases are a match to TRBD1. The germline V gene encodes CDR1 DFQATT and CDR2 SNEGSKA (reference sequence). The CDR3 is 13 amino acids. V gave up 6 bases and J gave up 5 bases; unmatched junction bases: 8. CDR3 in DNA: TGCAGTGCCACAGGGGGCGGGAGAAACGAGCAGTACTTC. Translation: CSATGGGRNEQYF.

The count of this clonotype is one. The chain links TRBV27 to TRBJ2-3; D possibly corresponds to TRBD1 (5 bases). V lost 0 bases, J lost 0 bases, and 16 bases lay in between. Per the germline V gene, CDR1 is MNHEY and CDR2 is SMNVEV (reference sequence). The CDR3 has 18 amino acids. CDR3 coding DNA: TGTGCCAGCAGTTTATCCTACCCAGGGCCCGCTAGCACAGATACGCAGTATTTT. Translating it yields CASSLSYPGPASTDTQYF.

V and J are TRBV7-8 and TRBJ2-5, with D unclear. Trimming removed 0 bases from V and 1 base from J, with 6 bases in between. The CDR3 consists of 14 residues. Per germline, CDR1 SGHVS and CDR2 FQNEAQ. The DNA for the CDR3 is TGTGCCAGCAGCTTAGCAGGACCCCAAGAGACCCAGTACTTC. This translates into CASSLAGPQETQYF.

In this sample, this clonotype turned up once. This chain joins TRBV7-2 and TRBJ2-3; TRBD1 or TRBD2 may be the D gene (6 bases each). Trimming stripped 1 base from V and 2 bases from J, with 10 bases between. This CDR3 has 15 amino acids. Germline V gives CDR1 SGHTA, CDR2 FQGNSA. The CDR3 loop reads CASSLGRGHTDTQYF. DNA for the CDR3: TGTGCCAGCAGCTTAGGGCGGGGACACACAGATACGCAGTATTTT. The whole variable domain, remainder taken from reference TRBV7-2 and TRBJ2-3, is GAGVSQSPSNKVTEKGKDVELRCDPISGHTALYWYRQSLGQGLEFLIYFQGNSAPDKSGLPSDRFSAERTGGSVSTLTIQRTQQEDSAVYLCASSLGRGHTDTQYFGPGTRLTVL.

The V gene is TRBV24-1, the J gene TRBJ2-1; 10 positions agree with TRBD2. The CDR3 consists of 15 residues. The V gene's germline CDR1 is KGHDR and CDR2 SFDVKD. The V segment lost 0 bases and the J segment 12 bases; nucleotides outside the gene matches: 7. In DNA, the CDR3 is TGTGCCACCAGTGATTTGCAAGGAGGACTAGCGGTGCAGTTCTTC. This encodes CATSDLQGGLAVQFF.

J is TRBJ2-7 and V is TRBV20-1; 9 nucleotides agree with TRBD2. The CDR3 loop spans 14 amino acids. The germline V gene has CDR1 DFQATT and CDR2 SNEGSKA (reference sequence). Trimming removed 2 bases from V and 2 bases from J; junction bases left unmatched: 4. The CDR3 bases are TGCAGTGCTAGAATTCCTAGCGGGACCTACGAGCAGTACTTC. Its protein product is CSARIPSGTYEQYF.

This clonotype has just a few counts. The chain combines TRBV7-8 with TRBJ2-1, with D maybe TRBD2 (6 bases). Germline assignment: CDR1 SGHVS and CDR2 FQNEAQ. There are 15 residues in the CDR3. V lost 2 bases, J lost 6 bases, and 14 bases lay in between. The CDR3 sequence: CASSLRRERGNEQFF. The CDR3 region has the DNA TGTGCCAGCAGCTTAAGACGGGAGAGGGGCAATGAGCAGTTCTTC.

J is TRBJ1-1 and V is TRBV6-1; the D gene is possibly TRBD1 (6 bases). The CDR3 runs to 14 residues. The V gene lost 8 bases and the J gene lost 4 bases, with 17 bases spanning the gap. Germline CDR1 is MNHNS and CDR2 is SASEGT. The CDR3 nucleotides are TGTGCCAGCGCCCTGGAGGGGGGTAGCACTGAAGCTTTCTTT. The encoded protein is CASALEGGSTEAFF.

This chain joins TRBV27 and TRBJ2-5; 11 bases align to TRBD2. The germline CDR1 and CDR2 sequences are MNHEY and SMNVEV (reference sequence). The CDR3 spans 15 residues. J gave up 4 bases and V 6 bases, and 7 bases lay outside the gene matches. The CDR3 loop reads CASSQGLAGLETQYF. DNA of the CDR3: TGTGCCAGCAGCCAAGGACTAGCGGGCCTAGAGACCCAGTACTTC.

The chain combines TRBV4-1 with TRBJ2-2, with D tentatively TRBD1 (6 bases). V lost 2 bases and J 7 bases, leaving 17 bases between the germline ends. The germline V gene encodes CDR1 MGHRA and CDR2 YSYEKL. CDR3 size: 16 residues. The CDR3 DNA sequence: TGCGCCAGCAGCCAACAGGGACAAGCCCCCGGCGGGGAGCTGTTTTTT. Translating it yields CASSQQGQAPGGELFF.

This chain uses TRBV20-1 with TRBJ2-7; 7 bases are shared with TRBD2. The V segment lost 6 bases and the J segment 0 bases; nucleotides outside the gene matches: 14. Germline V gives CDR1 DFQATT, CDR2 SNEGSKA (reference sequence). This CDR3 has 16 amino acids. The CDR3 region is CSAPGGGRASSYEQYF. CDR3 sequence (DNA): TGCAGTGCCCCCGGTGGGGGGAGGGCGAGCTCCTACGAGCAGTACTTC.

The chain combines TRBV9 with TRBJ2-7; perhaps TRBD2 as D (6 bases). The CDR3 is 15 residues long. CDR1 and CDR2 (germline): SGDLS, YYNGEE. Trimming cost V 0 bases and J 3 bases, with 13 bases left between them. The DNA of the CDR3 is TGTGCCAGCAGCGTAGGCCAGCGGGCGAACTACGAGCAGTACTTC. Translated: CASSVGQRANYEQYF.